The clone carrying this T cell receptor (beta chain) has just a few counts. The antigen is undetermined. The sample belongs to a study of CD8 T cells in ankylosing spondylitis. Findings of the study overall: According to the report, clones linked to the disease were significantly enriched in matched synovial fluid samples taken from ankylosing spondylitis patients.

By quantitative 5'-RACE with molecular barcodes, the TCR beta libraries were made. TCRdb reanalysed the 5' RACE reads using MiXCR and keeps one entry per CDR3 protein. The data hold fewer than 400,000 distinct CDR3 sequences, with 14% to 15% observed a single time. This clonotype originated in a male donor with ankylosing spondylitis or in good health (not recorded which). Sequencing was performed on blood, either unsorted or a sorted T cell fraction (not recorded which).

CDR3 in amino acids: CASSESVAIYEQYF. The CDR3 DNA is TGCGCCAGCAGTGAGTCAGTGGCCATCTACGAGCAGTACTTC. V gene TRBV10-2 combines with J gene TRBJ2-7; D uncertain. Deletions cut 0 bases from V and 3 bases from J, with 9 bases between. The CDR3 is 14 amino acids. In germline, CDR1 is WSHSY, CDR2 SAAADI.